What follows describes a single TCR beta chain. Its antigen remains undetermined. No much larger clone is present one base from it, and per-base qualities are unavailable. Receptors were amplified or captured by the immunoSEQ multiplex PCR assay. This is the immuneACCESS table as TCRdb keeps it, with only in-frame sequences that have V and J called. A part of the clones is gone; compared with another copy, unresolved V genes explain less than half, and the rest is unexplained. The sample has roughly 15,000 clones on record, approximately 83% of them singletons. The ten largest clones take up 1.4% to 1.5% of the sample. The data stem from a study of tumour-infiltrating T cells in Burkitt lymphoma (dated by TCRdb to the early 2020s). With respect to the entire study: Clinical outcome was correlated with TCR repertoire data, and overall and progression-free survival were found to be predicted by productive clonality independently of established prognosticators, including age at diagnosis.

Taken from cysteine to phenylalanine, the CDR3 has 15 residues. CDR3 DNA is the only sequence kept; it has 45 bases, read in frame from the first base. Trimming removed 5 bases from V and 3 bases from J, leaving 17 bases between the germline ends. For CDR1 and CDR2, the germline V gene lists MGHRA and YSYEKL. This clonotype was obtained from a human donor with diffuse large B-cell lymphoma. The V and J genes are TRBV4-1 and TRBJ2-7; the D call is tentative, TRBD1 or TRBD2, as each matches 5 bases. Material: tumor tissue. The CDR3 protein: CASSSARGSHYEQYF. The DNA sequence follows: TGCGCCAGCAGCTCCGCTCGGGGCTCACACTACGAGCAGTACTTC.